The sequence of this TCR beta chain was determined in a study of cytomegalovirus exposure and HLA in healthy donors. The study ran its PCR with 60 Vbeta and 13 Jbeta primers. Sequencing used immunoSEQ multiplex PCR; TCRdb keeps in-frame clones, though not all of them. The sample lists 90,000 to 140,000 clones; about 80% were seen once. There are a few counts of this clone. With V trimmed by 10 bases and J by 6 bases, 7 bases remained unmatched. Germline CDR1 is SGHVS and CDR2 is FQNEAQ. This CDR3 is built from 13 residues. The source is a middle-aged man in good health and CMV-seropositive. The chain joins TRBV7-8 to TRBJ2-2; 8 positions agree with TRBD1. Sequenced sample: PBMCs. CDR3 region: CATRQGIPGELFF. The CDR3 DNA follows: TGTGCCACCCGACAGGGGATCCCCGGGGAGCTGTTTTTT.